The 8 T cell receptor beta chains given below trace back to one sample, sequenced in a study of human T cells and chemical hapten exposure. TCRdb reprocessed the RACE reads with MiXCR, giving one entry per CDR3 protein. This sample yields roughly 360,000 distinct CDR3 sequences, of which about 4.4% are seen a single time; about 2.2% belongs to the top ten. Time point in this sample: patch test 1, 2 weeks after DPC sensitization. Sample treatment: therapeutic diphenylcyclopropenone sensitization with weekly scalp DPC. The sample was whole blood, taken in connection with sensitization to the hapten diphenylcyclopropenone (DPC). These receptors originate from a woman between 50 and 59 years old with alopecia areata. Some clones in this sample may be carry-over from other donors' samples.

The rearrangement uses TRBV7-9 and TRBJ2-7; a weak D match, TRBD2 (6 bases). Trimming removed 5 bases from V and 6 bases from J, with 17 bases in between. Germline CDR1 and CDR2: SEHNR and FQNEAQ (reference sequence). The CDR3 is made up of 14 amino acids. CDR3: CASSAGGSRSEQYF. CDR3 bases: TGTGCCAGCAGCGCTGGGGGGAGCCGCAGCGAGCAGTACTTC.

This clonotype showed up many times. This chain joins TRBV5-1 and TRBJ1-2; 7 positions agree with TRBD1. Germline lookup yields CDR1 SGHRS and CDR2 YFSETQ. This CDR3 comprises 13 residues. V was clipped by 4 bases and J by 7 bases; unmatched bases: 7. CDR3 amino acids: CASSPTGDGGYTF. CDR3 in DNA: TGCGCCAGCAGCCCTACAGGGGACGGTGGCTACACCTTC.

This clonotype was seen many times. An end of the junction differs from the germline gene, which may be a read error. The rearrangement links TRBV5-6 to TRBJ2-7; D is perhaps TRBD1 (5 bases). CDR1 is SGHDT, CDR2 YYEEEE, per germline. The CDR3 loop spans 14 amino acids. The CDR3 sequence: CASSLRLTGHEQYF. Here the CDR3 DNA reads TGTGCTAGCAGCTTGAGGCTAACAGGCCACGAGCAGTACTTC.

This clonotype was recorded many times. The CDR3 DNA is TGTGCCAGTTTAAAGACAGTTAACACTGAAGCTTTCTTT. It encodes CASLKTVNTEAFF. This chain uses TRBV12-3 or TRBV12-4 with TRBJ1-1, with D possibly TRBD1 on 5 matching bases. This CDR3 has 13 amino acids. Between the trimmed V and J ends, which lost 9 bases and 2 bases, there was a span of 13 bases.

In its sample, this clonotype was seen many times. In DNA, the CDR3 is TGCAGTGCTGGGACAGGGCCTCCCTATGGCTACACCTTC. It yields the protein CSAGTGPPYGYTF. The J gene is TRBJ1-2, the V gene TRBV20-1; 9 bases are a match to TRBD1. This CDR3 has 13 amino acids. Germline loops: CDR1 DFQATT, CDR2 SNEGSKA (reference sequence). Trimming at V came to 5 bases and at J to 4 bases, leaving 5 bases not matched to a gene.

This clonotype was recorded many times. V is TRBV30 and J is TRBJ2-6; D is uncertain. This CDR3 is 15 amino acids long. Germline CDR1 GTSNPN, CDR2 SVGIG (reference sequence). Trimming removed 1 base at V and 2 bases at J, with 9 bases between. CDR3 DNA: TGTGCCTGGAGTGCCGGATTGCCTGGGGCCAACGTCCTGACTTTC. Its protein is CAWSAGLPGANVLTF.

This clonotype was found many times. This chain joins TRBV7-9 and TRBJ2-3; D is uncertain. Trimming took 2 bases from V and 3 from J, leaving 15 bases between them. This CDR3 is built from 16 residues. Germline CDR1 reads SEHNR; CDR2 reads FQNEAQ (reference sequence). The CDR3 protein is CASSLPKSAGTDTQYF. The CDR3 DNA sequence: TGTGCCAGCAGCTTACCCAAATCGGCTGGGACAGATACGCAGTATTTT.

Concerning this clonotype: A much bigger clone sits one base away, suggesting this may be a read error. The rearrangement joins TRBV28 to TRBJ2-7; D is uncertain. Germline V gene sequence: CDR1 MDHEN, CDR2 SYDVKM. V was pared by 8 bases and J by 5 bases, with 13 bases between. The CDR3 loop spans 12 amino acids. CDR3 DNA: TGTGCCAGCGGTTCCTCTATTAACGAGCAGTACTTC. Its protein product is CASGSSINEQYF.